The 26 T cell receptor beta chains below come from one sample, sequenced in a study of cytomegalovirus exposure and HLA in healthy donors (dated by TCRdb to 2016 to 2017). The library relied on the immunoSEQ multiplex PCR assay. For the multiplex PCR, a mixture combining 60 forward primers for TCR Vbeta segments and 13 reverse primers for TCR Jbeta segments was used. As stored in TCRdb, this immuneACCESS dataset retains in-frame rearrangements with V and J assigned. A fraction of the clones does not appear; measured against another copy, unresolved V genes explain less than half of the discrepancy, and the remainder lacks a known reason. The sample table holds 110,000 to 150,000 clones, of which about four fifths were seen once. The top ten clones comprise about 4.4% of the sample. The specimen sequenced was PBMCs. Source of these receptors: a man between 35 and 55 years old in good health and CMV-seronegative.

Only one count was recorded for this clone. The rearrangement joins TRBV2 to TRBJ2-2, with TRBD2 as a possible D gene (5 bases). The V and J ends lost 6 bases and 4 bases respectively, with 15 bases between them. The CDR3 sequence is 15 residues long. Germline V gene sequence: CDR1 SNHLY, CDR2 FYNNEI. The CDR3 loop is CASRIRTSSTGELFF. In DNA form, the CDR3 reads TGTGCCAGCAGGATAAGGACTTCCTCCACCGGGGAGCTGTTTTTT.

V gene TRBV6-6 combines with J gene TRBJ1-3; D might be TRBD1 (6 bases). V lost 0 bases to trimming and J lost 2 bases, with 11 bases between them. The CDR3 has 16 amino acids. Germline V gene sequence: CDR1 MNHNY, CDR2 SVGAGI (reference sequence). This CDR3 is CASSYSPQGTGNTIYF. DNA of the CDR3: TGTGCCAGCAGTTACTCCCCACAGGGAACTGGAAACACCATATATTTT.

The J gene is TRBJ1-1, the V gene TRBV11-2; tentatively, D is TRBD1 (6 bases). CDR1 is SGHAT and CDR2 is FQNNGV in the germline V gene. The CDR3 runs to 13 residues. V was trimmed by 1 base and J by 8 bases, leaving 11 bases between them. CDR3 coding DNA: TGTGCCAGCAGCTTAGGGACAGTAGGGGAAGCTTTCTTT. This codes for CASSLGTVGEAFF.

V usage is TRBV5-1 and J usage is TRBJ2-2; possible D gene TRBD2, 6 bases. CDR3 size: 15 residues. The ends were cut back, 3 bases at V and 8 bases at J, with 17 bases in the middle. CDR1 and CDR2 from the germline V gene are SGHRS and YFSETQ. Here the CDR3 DNA reads TGCGCCAGCAGCTCCTGGCCCGGGAGTTCAGGGGAGCTGTTTTTT. Translation gives CASSSWPGSSGELFF.

CDR3 region: CASSLSGGGAQETQYF. The DNA of the CDR3 is TGTGCCAGCAGCTTGAGTGGCGGGGGGGCCCAGGAGACCCAGTACTTC. This chain joins TRBV5-6 and TRBJ2-5, with 9 bases that match TRBD2. Germline CDR1 is SGHDT and CDR2 is YYEEEE. The CDR3 covers 16 residues. V dropped 1 base and J dropped 5; count of bases not matched to a gene: 9. The whole variable domain, remainder taken from reference TRBV5-6 and TRBJ2-5, is DAGVTQSPTHLIKTRGQQVTLRCSPKSGHDTVSWYQQALGQGPQFIFQYYEEEERQRGNFPDRFSGHQFPNYSSELNVNALLLGDSALYLCASSLSGGGAQETQYFGPGTRLLVL.

This clone was observed once. The chain links TRBV5-5 to TRBJ1-5, with TRBD1 matching over 7 bases. Germline loops: CDR1 SGHKS, CDR2 YYEKEE (reference sequence). With 1 base clipped from V and 5 bases from J, the junction kept 3 bases outside the gene matches. This CDR3 has 14 residues. CDR3 sequence (DNA): TGTGCCAGCAGCTTGTTGCAGGGGGATCAGCCCCAGCATTTT. This codes for CASSLLQGDQPQHF.

V gene TRBV7-8 combines with J gene TRBJ1-5; maybe TRBD1 (6 bases). Germline CDR1 is SGHVS and CDR2 is FQNEAQ. The ends were cut back, 8 bases at V and 1 base at J, with 9 bases in the middle. The CDR3 sequence is 13 residues long. This CDR3 is CASQGTSNQPQHF. The CDR3 region has the DNA TGTGCCAGCCAGGGGACAAGCAATCAGCCCCAGCATTTT.

This chain connects TRBV27 to TRBJ1-2, with D possibly TRBD1 on 6 matching bases. V lost 4 bases, J lost 4 bases, and 16 bases lay in between. Germline assignment: CDR1 MNHEY and CDR2 SMNVEV (reference sequence). The CDR3 is 15 amino acids. CDR3 coding DNA: TGTGCCAGCAGTTCAACAGGGAGCGGTATCTATGGCTACACCTTC. It is translated as CASSSTGSGIYGYTF.

This chain uses TRBV9 with TRBJ1-3; a possible D gene is TRBD1 (5 bases). V gave up 0 bases and J gave up 8 bases, with 15 bases separating them. The germline V gene encodes CDR1 SGDLS and CDR2 YYNGEE. CDR3 size: 15 residues. CDR3 amino acids: CASSVASGLMDTIYF. CDR3 bases: TGTGCCAGCAGCGTAGCCTCAGGGTTGATGGACACCATATATTTT.

The chain has TRBV6-6 and TRBJ2-7, with a tentative D call TRBD1 (6 bases). The germline V and J ends were trimmed by 2 bases and 6 bases, with 14 bases remaining between them. Looked up from germline, CDR1 is MNHNY and CDR2 is SVGAGI (reference sequence). The CDR3 contains 14 residues. The CDR3 region has the DNA TGTGCCAGCAGTTACGGTGGACAGCCTCTCGAGCAGTACTTC. This translates into CASSYGGQPLEQYF.

This clone was seen more than once but under ten times. V is TRBV6-1 and J is TRBJ1-1; possibly TRBD1 for D (5 bases). The CDR3 extends over 13 amino acids. Per the germline V gene, CDR1 is MNHNS and CDR2 is SASEGT. Between the trimmed V and J ends, which lost 6 bases and 1 base, there was a span of 9 bases. CDR3 DNA: TGTGCCAGCAGACTGACAGAGAACACTGAAGCTTTCTTT. Amino acids: CASRLTENTEAFF.

The V and J genes are TRBV19 and TRBJ2-2; D perhaps matches TRBD1 (5 bases). The CDR3 runs 15 residues. Germline CDR1 is LNHDA and CDR2 is SQIVND (reference sequence). V lost 7 bases and J lost 9, with 21 bases in between. The CDR3 region has the DNA TGTGCCAGTAAACCGATGGGGTCAGGGTATAGGGAGCTGTTTTTT. It specifies CASKPMGSGYRELFF. The complete variable domain, with remaining parts taken from reference TRBV19 and TRBJ2-2, reads DGGITQSPKYLFRKEGQNVTLSCEQNLNHDAMYWYRQDPGQGLRLIYYSQIVNDFQKGDIAEGYSVSREKKESFPLTVTSAQKNPTAFYLCASKPMGSGYRELFFGEGSRLTVL.

V gene TRBV25-1 combines with J gene TRBJ1-6; unclear D gene. V shed 6 bases and J shed 5 bases, with 8 bases lying between them. There are 13 residues in the CDR3. Germline V lookup: CDR1 MGHDK, CDR2 SYGVNS. CDR3 protein: CASRVTDNSPLHF. The CDR3, as DNA: TGTGCCAGCAGAGTAACGGATAATTCACCCCTCCACTTT.

This clone was detected only a few times. The genes are TRBV7-2 and TRBJ2-4; possibly TRBD2 for D (7 bases). The CDR3 totals 13 residues. The germline CDR1 and CDR2 sequences are SGHTA and FQGNSA. V was cut by 4 bases and J by 16 bases, with 20 bases left in between. The CDR3 loop reads CASSSPPGGGGYF. CDR3 coding DNA: TGTGCCAGCAGCTCCCCGCCGGGGGGCGGCGGTTACTTC.

This chain links TRBV9 with TRBJ1-3, with 7 bases matching TRBD1. The V gene's germline CDR1 is SGDLS and CDR2 YYNGEE. V was clipped by 0 bases and J by 5 bases; unmatched bases: 5. CDR3 length equals 15 residues. The CDR3 reads CASSVGGQLRNTIYF. DNA for the CDR3: TGTGCCAGCAGCGTAGGGGGACAGTTGAGAAACACCATATATTTT. Full variable domain (rest looked up from reference TRBV9 and TRBJ1-3): DSGVTQTPKHLITATGQRVTLRCSPRSGDLSVYWYQQSLDQGLQFLIQYYNGEERAKGNILERFSAQQFPDLHSELNLSSLELGDSALYFCASSVGGQLRNTIYFGEGSWLTVV.

The chain is built from TRBV5-6 and TRBJ1-3; 7 bases align to TRBD1. CDR3 size: 14 residues. Germline V lookup: CDR1 SGHDT, CDR2 YYEEEE. Losses at the gene ends were 3 bases for V and 6 bases for J; bases not matched to a gene: 6. This chain's CDR3 is CASSSRDRENTIYF. The CDR3 DNA reads as TGTGCCAGCAGCTCCCGGGACAGAGAAAACACCATATATTTT.

The chain joins TRBV19 to TRBJ1-5, with TRBD1 matching 10 bases. Per germline, CDR1 LNHDA and CDR2 SQIVND (reference sequence). The CDR3 length is 16 residues. Trimming cost V 7 bases and J 1 base; bases outside gene matches: 7. In DNA form, the CDR3 reads TGTGCCAGTACCCTGTGGGGACAGGGGAGCAATCAGCCCCAGCATTTT. Its protein product is CASTLWGQGSNQPQHF. The entire variable domain, with the rest obtained from reference TRBV19 and TRBJ1-5, is as follows: DGGITQSPKYLFRKEGQNVTLSCEQNLNHDAMYWYRQDPGQGLRLIYYSQIVNDFQKGDIAEGYSVSREKKESFPLTVTSAQKNPTAFYLCASTLWGQGSNQPQHFGDGTRLSIL.

For the CDR3, the DNA is TGTGCCAGCAGCCCGGACAGGAGGAATAATTCACCCCTCCACTTT. The encoded protein is CASSPDRRNNSPLHF. The chain is built from TRBV11-1 and TRBJ1-6; 7 bases are shared with TRBD1. Germline CDR1 is SGHAT and CDR2 is FQDESV (reference sequence). V trimming: 5 bases; J trimming: 5 bases; junction bases outside the gene matches: 6. This CDR3 has 15 residues.

The CDR3: CASRWGGRERLNYGYTF. Here the CDR3 DNA reads TGTGCCAGCAGGTGGGGGGGCAGGGAGCGGCTTAACTATGGCTACACCTTC. The chain uses TRBV5-6 and TRBJ1-2; D might be TRBD1 (6 bases). The germline gives CDR1 SGHDT, CDR2 YYEEEE. With 5 bases removed from V and 1 base from J, the gap between germline ends came to 21 bases. The CDR3 loop spans 17 amino acids.

The chain has TRBV5-1 and TRBJ2-5; maybe TRBD2 (6 bases). From germline, CDR1 is SGHRS and CDR2 YFSETQ. The CDR3 totals 15 residues. Trimming pared 0 bases from V and 5 bases from J, leaving 14 bases between. The CDR3 sequence is CASSLGGYGGETQYF. CDR3 nucleotide sequence: TGCGCCAGCAGCTTGGGAGGGTATGGAGGGGAGACCCAGTACTTC.

The V call is TRBV9, the J call TRBJ2-7; 7 bases agree with TRBD1. V lost 4 bases and J lost 4; bases outside the gene matches: 8. The germline gives CDR1 SGDLS, CDR2 YYNGEE. The CDR3 totals 14 residues. The CDR3 bases are TGTGCCAGCAGCCCTGGGGACAGCGAGTACGAGCAGTACTTC. Its translation: CASSPGDSEYEQYF.

J is TRBJ2-7 and V is TRBV5-1; 10 bases are a match to TRBD1. Trimming removed 3 bases from V and 5 bases from J; junction bases left unmatched: 8. This CDR3 is 15 amino acids long. The germline V gene encodes CDR1 SGHRS and CDR2 YFSETQ. CDR3: CASSSSTGGVNEQYF. CDR3 nucleotides: TGCGCCAGCAGCTCGTCGACAGGGGGCGTCAACGAGCAGTACTTC.

This sequence joins TRBV6-5 and TRBJ1-1; 7 bases align to TRBD1. Losses at the gene ends were 6 bases for V and 4 bases for J; bases not matched to a gene: 8. Per germline, CDR1 MNHEY and CDR2 SVGAGI. CDR3 length: 14 residues. The CDR3 sequence is CASRYDRVGTEAFF. DNA of the CDR3: TGTGCCAGCAGGTACGACAGGGTGGGCACTGAAGCTTTCTTT.

This chain uses TRBV27 with TRBJ1-2; D gene unclear. Germline assignment: CDR1 MNHEY and CDR2 SMNVEV (reference sequence). The CDR3 runs to 14 residues. Deletions cut 0 bases from V and 4 bases from J, with 9 bases between. CDR3 sequence: CASSLSSVSYGYTF. CDR3 nucleotide sequence: TGTGCCAGCAGTTTATCTTCAGTCAGCTATGGCTACACCTTC.

The CDR3 loop reads CASGLSAGTAGYGYTF. The DNA of the CDR3 is TGTGCTAGTGGTTTGTCAGCAGGGACAGCGGGTTATGGCTACACCTTC. The chain is built from TRBV12-5 and TRBJ1-2; 7 bases agree with TRBD1. After removal of 2 bases from V and 5 bases from J, the junction contained 11 bases not matched to a gene. Germline values: CDR1 LGHNT, CDR2 FRNRAP. CDR3 length: 16 residues.

The V call is TRBV19, the J call TRBJ2-7; D is possibly TRBD2 (6 bases). Germline CDR1 reads LNHDA; CDR2 reads SQIVND (reference sequence). Trimming shortened V by 0 bases and J by 1 base, and 16 bases separated the two germline ends. This CDR3 has 17 residues. CDR3 protein: CASSIDAGKGLSYEQYF. In nucleotides, the CDR3 is TGTGCCAGTAGTATAGATGCGGGGAAAGGCCTATCCTACGAGCAGTACTTC. Looking up the rest from reference TRBV19 and TRBJ2-7 gives the full variable domain: DGGITQSPKYLFRKEGQNVTLSCEQNLNHDAMYWYRQDPGQGLRLIYYSQIVNDFQKGDIAEGYSVSREKKESFPLTVTSAQKNPTAFYLCASSIDAGKGLSYEQYFGPGTRLTVT.